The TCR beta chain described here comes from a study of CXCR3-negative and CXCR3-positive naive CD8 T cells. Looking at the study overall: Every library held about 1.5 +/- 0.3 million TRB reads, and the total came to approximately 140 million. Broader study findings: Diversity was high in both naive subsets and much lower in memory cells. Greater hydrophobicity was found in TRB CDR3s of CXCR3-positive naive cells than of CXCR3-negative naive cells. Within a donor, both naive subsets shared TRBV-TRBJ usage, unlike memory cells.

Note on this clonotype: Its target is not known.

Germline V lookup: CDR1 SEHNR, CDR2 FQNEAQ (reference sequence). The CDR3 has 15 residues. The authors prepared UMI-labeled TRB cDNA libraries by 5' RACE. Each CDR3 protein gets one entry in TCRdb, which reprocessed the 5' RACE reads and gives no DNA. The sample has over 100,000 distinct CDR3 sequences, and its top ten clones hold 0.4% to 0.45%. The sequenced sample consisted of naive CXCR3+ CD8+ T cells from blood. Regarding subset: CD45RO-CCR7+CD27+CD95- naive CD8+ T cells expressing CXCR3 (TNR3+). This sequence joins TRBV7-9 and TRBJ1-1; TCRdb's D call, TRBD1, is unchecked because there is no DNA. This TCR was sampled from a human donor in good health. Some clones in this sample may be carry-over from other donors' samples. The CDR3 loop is CASSSPDTSWDEAFF.